These 26 T cell receptor beta chains came from one sample sequenced in a study of beta chain features in type 1 diabetes. The authors reverse transcribed all of the isolated RNA, so sequencing captured expressed TCRB transcripts. The assay was immunoSEQ multiplex PCR, and TCRdb's table has in-frame clones only and misses some. The sample records 250,000 to 300,000 clones, under 8.5% being singletons. The sample taken for sequencing was central memory CD4+ T cells from blood. These receptors were taken from a woman aged 18-30 years in good health.

This clone came up a few times. V is TRBV27 and J is TRBJ2-7, with 7 nucleotides matching TRBD1. Germline V gives CDR1 MNHEY, CDR2 SMNVEV (reference sequence). This CDR3 is 15 amino acids long. The trim removed 6 bases at V and 2 bases at J, leaving 10 bases unmatched. The chain's CDR3 is CASRAQTGWTYEQYF. The DNA for the CDR3 is TGTGCCAGCAGAGCGCAGACAGGGTGGACCTACGAGCAGTACTTC.

The gene calls are TRBV2 and TRBJ1-2; D remains ambiguous. The V end lost 10 bases, the J end lost 11 bases, and 17 bases lay between the germline ends. Per the germline V gene, CDR1 is SNHLY and CDR2 is FYNNEI. The CDR3 runs to 11 residues. The CDR3 DNA follows: TGTGCCACCACAGTGGCAGCGGTATACACCTTC. Translation: CATTVAAVYTF. The full variable domain, with the rest looked up from reference TRBV2 and TRBJ1-2, is EPEVTQTPSHQVTQMGQEVILRCVPISNHLYFYWYRQILGQKVEFLVSFYNNEISEKSEIFDDQFSVERPDGSNFTLKIRSTKLEDSAMYFCATTVAAVYTFGSGTRLTVV.

This clone was seen a handful of times. At one end, the junction sequence differs from germline, possibly due to a read error. The chain employs TRBV7-2 and TRBJ2-3, with D uncertain. Germline CDR1 reads SGHTA; CDR2 reads FQGNSA. This CDR3 comprises 15 residues. The CDR3 region has the DNA TGCGCCAGCAGCCAAGTGTCGCAGCTCACAGATACGCAGTATTTT. Translating it yields CASSQVSQLTDTQYF.

The rearrangement links TRBV5-1 to TRBJ1-4, with D unresolved. Germline CDR1 and CDR2: SGHRS and YFSETQ. The CDR3 totals 15 residues. The V end was cut by 4 bases, the J end by 3 bases, with 13 bases between. CDR3 amino acids: CASSPVGVSNEKLFF. The DNA of the CDR3 is TGCGCCAGCAGCCCGGTGGGTGTTTCTAATGAAAAACTGTTTTTT.

This clone appeared a few times. The rearrangement links TRBV20-1 to TRBJ1-1; D is unresolved. Germline V gene sequence: CDR1 DFQATT, CDR2 SNEGSKA (reference sequence). Trimming removed 2 bases at V and 0 bases at J, with 1 base between. CDR3 length: 11 amino acids. The CDR3 is CSARLNTEAFF. In DNA form, the CDR3 reads TGCAGTGCTAGACTGAACACTGAAGCTTTCTTT.

This chain uses TRBV6-6 with TRBJ2-3; perhaps TRBD1 as D (5 bases). With 2 bases removed from V and 2 bases from J, the gap between germline ends came to 8 bases. The CDR3 spans 14 residues. Germline-derived CDR1 and CDR2 are MNHNY and SVGAGI (reference sequence). The CDR3 protein is CASSYLQDTDTQYF. For the CDR3, the DNA is TGTGCCAGCAGTTACCTACAGGACACAGATACGCAGTATTTT.

V is TRBV6-6 and J is TRBJ2-5, with D unclear. Germline V gene lookup returns CDR1 MNHNY and CDR2 SVGAGI (reference sequence). This CDR3 spans 16 amino acids. Trimming removed 5 bases from V and 4 bases from J, with 20 bases in between. CDR3 in amino acids: CASSAFSIAGRETQYF. The CDR3 DNA reads TGTGCCAGCAGTGCCTTTAGTATTGCAGGAAGAGAGACCCAGTACTTC.

This clone was found a few times. This chain uses TRBV7-2 with TRBJ2-5, with D possibly being TRBD2 (5 bases). The V end lost 5 bases, the J end lost 0 bases, and 10 bases lay between the germline ends. Germline-derived CDR1 and CDR2 are SGHTA and FQGNSA. CDR3 length equals 14 residues. CDR3 coding DNA: TGTGCCAGCAGCCTAGAGAGGGACCAAGAGACCCAGTACTTC. Translated, it gives CASSLERDQETQYF.

The chain has TRBV14 and TRBJ2-5; 8 bases are a match to TRBD2. The V gene's germline CDR1 is SGHDN and CDR2 FVKESK. This CDR3 comprises 13 residues. Unmatched junction bases numbered 2, after V lost 7 bases and J lost 1 base. The CDR3 DNA reads TGTGCCAGCACCCGGGGGGGCCAAGAGACCCAGTACTTC. Protein sequence: CASTRGGQETQYF.

This clone turned up a few times. The rearrangement uses TRBV5-1 and TRBJ1-1, with a weak D call TRBD1 (6 bases). The CDR3 loop spans 14 amino acids. The V gene's germline CDR1 is SGHRS and CDR2 YFSETQ. V was shortened by 1 base and J by 4 bases, with 11 bases between the two germline ends. The DNA of the CDR3 is TGCGCCAGCAGCTTGAGGGGCAGGGGCACTGAAGCTTTCTTT. Translating gives CASSLRGRGTEAFF.

This clone has just a few counts. The gene calls are TRBV7-8 and TRBJ2-3, with 12 bases that match TRBD2. Looked up from germline, CDR1 is SGHVS and CDR2 is FQNEAQ. With 5 bases clipped from V and 4 bases from J, the junction kept 7 bases outside the gene matches. The length of the CDR3 is 16 residues. This CDR3 reads CASSRRLAGASDTQYF. As DNA, the CDR3 is TGTGCCAGCAGCCGACGACTAGCGGGGGCCTCAGATACGCAGTATTTT.

This clone was found a few times. The chain carries TRBV25-1 and TRBJ2-1; 7 bases align to TRBD1. J was trimmed by 7 bases and V by 7 bases; bases with no gene match: 10. The CDR3 covers 14 residues. Germline V gives CDR1 MGHDK, CDR2 SYGVNS. The CDR3: CASTTQTGRNEQFF. CDR3 DNA: TGTGCCAGCACCACCCAGACAGGGCGGAATGAGCAGTTCTTC.

This clone was seen at least ten times. This sample includes further DNA sequences coding for the same CDR3. The chain has TRBV4-3 and TRBJ2-3; the match to TRBD2 covers 9 bases. The CDR3 totals 17 residues. The V segment lost 1 base and the J segment 2 bases; nucleotides outside the gene matches: 7. Germline values: CDR1 LGHNA, CDR2 YSLEER. The CDR3 loop reads CASSQGLAGSLTDTQYF. The DNA of the CDR3 is TGCGCCAGCAGCCAAGGTCTAGCGGGAAGTCTCACAGATACGCAGTATTTT.

The chain employs TRBV29-1 and TRBJ1-5; D gene uncertain. Trimming shortened V by 7 bases and J by 0 bases, and 13 bases separated the two germline ends. The CDR3 is made up of 14 amino acids. Germline V gene data show CDR1 as SQVTM and CDR2 as ANQGSEA. The CDR3 nucleotides read TGCAGCGGACCCGGACTCCTTAGCAATCAGCCCCAGCATTTT. Amino acids: CSGPGLLSNQPQHF.

This clone appeared many times. The chain recombines TRBV27 with TRBJ1-6; D remains unclear. V lost 2 bases and J lost 9, with 11 bases in between. In germline, CDR1 is MNHEY, CDR2 SMNVEV (reference sequence). This CDR3 has 14 residues. As DNA, the CDR3 is TGTGCCAGCAGTTTAGGCTACCTGGGTTCACCCCTCCACTTT. Protein sequence: CASSLGYLGSPLHF.

The genes are TRBV6-5 and TRBJ2-1; 11 bases map to TRBD2. Germline trimming cut 5 bases from V and 13 bases from J; bases unmatched to any gene: 10. Looked up from germline, CDR1 is MNHEY and CDR2 is SVGAGI. The length of the CDR3 is 14 residues. The CDR3 sequence is CASSVTSGIQYQFF. The CDR3 region has the DNA TGTGCCAGCAGTGTGACTAGCGGGATCCAATACCAGTTCTTC.

This CDR3 reads CASSSSHYEQYF. CDR3 DNA: TGTGCCAGCAGCTCATCCCACTACGAGCAGTACTTC. The rearrangement links TRBV7-2 to TRBJ2-7, with no clear D. This CDR3 contains 12 residues. Trimming removed 4 bases at V and 3 bases at J, with 7 bases between. Per germline, CDR1 SGHTA and CDR2 FQGNSA.

This rearrangement joins TRBV28 to TRBJ2-2; D possibly matches TRBD1 or TRBD2 (6 bases each). Germline V CDR1 and CDR2: MDHEN, SYDVKM. V dropped 1 base and J dropped 3 bases, with 15 bases sitting between them. CDR3 length: 17 residues. The CDR3: CASSLLSEGGYTGELFF. In DNA form, the CDR3 reads TGTGCCAGCAGTTTATTAAGCGAGGGGGGCTACACCGGGGAGCTGTTTTTT.

This clone was picked up a small number of times. This sequence joins TRBV7-8 and TRBJ2-2, with 12 bases fitting TRBD1. The CDR3 sequence is 16 residues long. Germline CDR1 SGHVS, CDR2 FQNEAQ. V lost 5 bases and J lost 6; bases outside the gene matches: 7. The DNA of the CDR3 is TGTGCCAGCAGCCCTCTAGGGACAGGGGGCTCCGGGGAGCTGTTTTTT. Amino acids: CASSPLGTGGSGELFF.

This clone was seen a handful of times. The chain carries TRBV5-6 and TRBJ2-4, with D perhaps given as TRBD1 or TRBD2 (5 bases each). The CDR3 consists of 13 residues. V was shortened by 5 bases and J by 7 bases, with 13 bases between the two germline ends. Per the germline V gene, CDR1 is SGHDT and CDR2 is YYEEEE. CDR3 sequence reads: CASSDFRDNIQYF. CDR3 nucleotides: TGTGCCAGCAGTGACTTCCGGGACAACATTCAGTACTTC.

The chain combines TRBV30 with TRBJ1-2; 7 positions match TRBD1. From germline, CDR1 is GTSNPN and CDR2 SVGIG (reference sequence). V shed 5 bases, J shed 4 bases, and the junction held 13 bases outside the gene matches. This CDR3 has 15 residues. CDR3 bases: TGTGCCTGGGGCGGTAGGGGGCGAGACCTCTATGGCTACACCTTC. Protein: CAWGGRGRDLYGYTF.

This clone showed up just a few times. The chain recombines TRBV5-4 with TRBJ1-2, with D unclear. Per the germline V gene, CDR1 is SGHNT and CDR2 is YYREEE (reference sequence). CDR3 size: 13 residues. The V gene lost 4 bases and the J gene lost 4 bases, with 11 bases spanning the gap. CDR3 region: CASSVPPTYGYTF. The CDR3 nucleotides read TGTGCCAGCAGCGTACCGCCCACCTATGGCTACACCTTC.

This clone was seen many times. The CDR3 DNA reads as TGTGCCAGCTCCCCACAGGGGGCATCTATATATGGCTACACCTTC. Protein sequence: CASSPQGASIYGYTF. The chain combines TRBV2 with TRBJ1-2, with TRBD1 identical over 9 bases. This CDR3 has 15 amino acids. CDR1 SNHLY and CDR2 FYNNEI come from the germline V gene. Trimming took 8 bases from V and 5 from J; bases not matched to a gene: 12.

This clone was counted a few times. The chain links TRBV7-9 to TRBJ1-2; D not certain. CDR1 is SEHNR and CDR2 is FQNEAQ in the germline V gene (reference sequence). There are 13 residues in the CDR3. The V and J ends lost 3 bases and 3 bases respectively, with 8 bases between them. The CDR3 DNA reads TGTGCCAGCAGCTTTAGAACAGACTATGGCTACACCTTC. It translates to CASSFRTDYGYTF.

This clone has a count of ten or more. The gene calls are TRBV6-1 and TRBJ2-2, with D perhaps TRBD1 or TRBD2 (6 bases each). Germline assignment: CDR1 MNHNS and CDR2 SASEGT. The CDR3 covers 15 residues. V lost 7 bases and J lost 6, with 18 bases in between. CDR3 nucleotide sequence: TGTGCCAGCACCCCTCGGGGGCTGCAGTCCGGGGAGCTGTTTTTT. Translating it yields CASTPRGLQSGELFF.

This clone came up many times. The chain has TRBV14 and TRBJ1-4, with D hard to call. The CDR3 has 13 residues. V gave up 1 base and J gave up 12 bases, with 12 bases separating them. CDR1 is SGHDN, CDR2 FVKESK, per germline. The chain's CDR3 is CASSQAPHRELFF. For the CDR3, the DNA is TGTGCCAGCAGCCAAGCGCCGCACCGGGAACTGTTTTTT.